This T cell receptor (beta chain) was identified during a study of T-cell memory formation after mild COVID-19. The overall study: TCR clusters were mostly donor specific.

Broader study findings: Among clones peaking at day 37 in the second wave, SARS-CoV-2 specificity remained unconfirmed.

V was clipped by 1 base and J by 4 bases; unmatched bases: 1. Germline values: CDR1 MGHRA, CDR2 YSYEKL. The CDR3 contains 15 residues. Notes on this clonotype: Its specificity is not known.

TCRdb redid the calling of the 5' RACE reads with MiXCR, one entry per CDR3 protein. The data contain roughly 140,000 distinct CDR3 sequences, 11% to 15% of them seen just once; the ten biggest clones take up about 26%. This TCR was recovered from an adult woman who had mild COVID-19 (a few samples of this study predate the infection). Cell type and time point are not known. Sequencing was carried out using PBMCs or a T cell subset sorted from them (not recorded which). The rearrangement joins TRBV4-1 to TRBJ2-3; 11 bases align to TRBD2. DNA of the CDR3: TGCGCCAGCAGCCAAGCGGGACTAGCGGCAGATACGCAGTATTTT. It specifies CASSQAGLAADTQYF.